The rows below give T cell receptor beta chains drawn from one sample of a study of cytomegalovirus exposure and HLA in healthy donors. TCRdb's copy holds only in-frame clones and misses some; the assay was immunoSEQ multiplex PCR. Of 100,000 to 150,000 clones in the sample, 65% to 80% were seen once. Sequencing was performed on PBMCs. Source of these receptors: a middle-aged woman in good health and CMV-seronegative. Each CDR3 is given with its conserved first and last residue. A D gene is named only where the DNA matches it firmly. Clone size is given for some rows only: seen once, a few or many times, or a class if the clone is expanded.

>-|TRBV18|-|TRBJ2-2
CASSPKEGAFDGELFF
TGTGCCAGCTCACCAAAGGAAGGGGCGTTCGACGGGGAGCTGTTTTTT
>TRBD2|TRBV11-2|-|TRBJ2-5
CASSSLRLAGDETQYF
TGTGCCAGCAGCTCCCTCCGGCTAGCGGGGGACGAGACCCAGTACTTC
>-|TRBV5-1|-|TRBJ2-7
CASSLAKTAGHYEQYF
TGCGCCAGCAGCTTGGCCAAGACAGCGGGCCACTACGAGCAGTACTTC
>TRBD1|TRBV28|-|TRBJ1-2
CASWARGVGGYTF
TGTGCCAGCTGGGCCAGGGGGGTGGGGGGCTACACCTTC
>-|TRBV6-5|-|TRBJ1-2
CASSYSGAGLNYGYTF
TGTGCCAGCAGTTACTCGGGGGCAGGGCTTAACTATGGCTACACCTTC
>TRBD2|TRBV28|-|TRBJ2-3
CASNPGLADSSTDTQYF
TGTGCCAGCAATCCGGGACTAGCGGATTCTAGCACAGATACGCAGTATTTT
>TRBD2|TRBV5-1|-|TRBJ2-1
CASSSGLAGALVDNEQFF
TGCGCCAGCAGCTCGGGACTAGCGGGGGCCTTAGTAGACAATGAGCAGTTCTTC
>TRBD1|TRBV30|few|TRBJ2-6
CAWTSTGGESGANVLTF
TGTGCCTGGACTTCCACAGGGGGCGAAAGTGGGGCCAACGTCCTGACTTTC
>TRBD1|TRBV27|once|TRBJ1-6
CASTMGQGGINSPLHF
TGTGCCAGCACCATGGGACAGGGAGGAATTAATTCACCCCTCCACTTT
>-|TRBV5-1|-|TRBJ1-2
CASSLRPGLRGGYTF
TGCGCCAGCAGCTTGAGGCCCGGATTACGAGGGGGCTACACCTTC
>TRBD1|TRBV28|-|TRBJ1-5
CASRETGGVGNQPQHF
TGTGCCAGCCGGGAGACAGGGGGCGTCGGAAATCAGCCCCAGCATTTT
>-|TRBV18|-|TRBJ1-2
CASSPDLQGNGYTF
TGTGCCAGCTCACCGGACCTTCAGGGGAATGGCTACACCTTC
>-|TRBV19|-|TRBJ2-2
CASSRGRANTGELFF
TGTGCCAGTAGTAGGGGCAGAGCGAACACCGGGGAGCTGTTTTTT
>TRBD1|TRBV9|-|TRBJ1-3
CASSVGQYGNTIYF
TGTGCCAGCAGCGTGGGACAGTATGGAAACACCATATATTTT
>TRBD1|TRBV7-3|-|TRBJ2-2
CASSRFGQGDTGELFF
TGTGCCAGCAGCCGTTTCGGACAGGGGGACACCGGGGAGCTGTTTTTT
>TRBD1|TRBV5-1|-|TRBJ2-5
CASSLGTGGYQETQYF
TGCGCCAGCAGCCTAGGGACAGGGGGCTACCAAGAGACCCAGTACTTC
>-|TRBV9|-|TRBJ1-6
CASSPQDGATYNSPLHF
TGTGCCAGCAGCCCTCAAGATGGAGCAACTTATAATTCACCCCTCCACTTT
>-|TRBV28|-|TRBJ1-6
CASSSDRTPTKSTLHF
TGTGCCAGCAGCTCTGACAGGACCCCTACGAAATCCACCCTCCACTTT
>-|TRBV5-1|-|TRBJ2-3
CASSRDTAGSDTQYF
TGCGCCAGCAGTCGGGACACGGCGGGTTCGGATACGCAGTATTTT